Below, 29 T cell receptor beta chains from the same sample are listed, as sequenced in a study of OX40 agonist ivuxolimab in advanced cancers. Using immunoSEQ multiplex PCR, the repertoire was profiled, and TCRdb retains in-frame clones only, with some absent. The sample lists tens of thousands of clones, more than 75% occurring once. The sample consisted of CD4+ or CD8+ T cells sorted from blood, taken in a trial of the OX40 agonist ivuxolimab. The receptors were gathered from an adult with an advanced solid tumor such as melanoma, head and neck, liver or kidney cancer.

This chain joins TRBV6-5 and TRBJ1-2; 7 bases align to TRBD1. Germline V CDR1 and CDR2: MNHEY, SVGAGI. Losses at the gene ends were 0 bases for V and 7 bases for J; bases not matched to a gene: 5. The CDR3 contains 14 residues. CDR3 sequence reads: CASSYSGGGPGYTF. The CDR3 bases are TGTGCCAGCAGTTACTCAGGGGGCGGCCCTGGCTACACCTTC.

This clone was observed a handful of times. The chain recombines TRBV18 with TRBJ1-1; possible D gene TRBD1, 5 bases. Per the germline V gene, CDR1 is KGHSH and CDR2 is LQKENI. This CDR3 has 13 residues. Trimming took 2 bases from V and 5 from J, leaving 9 bases between them. The CDR3: CASSPERGTEAFF. In DNA, the CDR3 is TGTGCCAGCTCACCAGAAAGGGGAACTGAAGCTTTCTTT.

The chain has TRBV30 and TRBJ2-3, with TRBD2 matching over 7 bases. The CDR3 spans 14 residues. V lost 3 bases to trimming and J lost 3 bases; unmatched junction nucleotides: 6. CDR1 is GTSNPN, CDR2 SVGIG, per germline (reference sequence). CDR3 loop: CAWRTGLPTDTQYF. CDR3 nucleotides: TGTGCCTGGAGAACGGGACTACCGACAGATACGCAGTATTTT. Full variable domain (rest looked up from reference TRBV30 and TRBJ2-3): SQTIHQWPATLVQPVGSPLSLECTVEGTSNPNLYWYRQAAGRGLQLLFYSVGIGQISSEVPQNLSASRPQDRQFILSSKKLLLSDSGFYLCAWRTGLPTDTQYFGPGTRLTVL.

This rearrangement joins TRBV7-2 to TRBJ2-5, with D maybe TRBD2 (6 bases). The DNA end favors TRBJ2-7, so the J call may be wrong. CDR1 SGHTA and CDR2 FQGNSA come from the germline V gene. CDR3 length: 14 residues. CDR3 sequence reads: CASSLANGGYEQYF. The CDR3 DNA sequence: TGTGCCAGCAGCTTAGCGAACGGGGGTTACGAGCAGTACTTC.

The chain recombines TRBV6-6 with TRBJ2-5, with D maybe TRBD2 (6 bases). The DNA end favors TRBJ2-7, so the J call may be wrong. In germline, CDR1 is MNHNY, CDR2 SVGAGI (reference sequence). The CDR3 contains 14 residues. The CDR3 region is CASSPGTRAHEQYF. The CDR3 DNA reads TGTGCCAGCAGTCCCGGGACTCGGGCACACGAGCAGTACTTC.

This clone was observed once. The V gene is TRBV9, the J gene TRBJ1-4; D not resolved. V lost 4 bases and J 0 bases, leaving 10 bases between the germline ends. CDR3 length equals 15 residues. Germline loops: CDR1 SGDLS, CDR2 YYNGEE. The CDR3 bases are TGTGCCAGCAGCCCCCTGGGAGCAACTAATGAAAAACTGTTTTTT. Amino acid sequence: CASSPLGATNEKLFF.

The rearrangement joins TRBV6-1 to TRBJ2-5; no definite D call. This CDR3 comprises 10 residues. The germline CDR1 and CDR2 sequences are MNHNS and SASEGT. V shed 7 bases and J shed 5 bases, with 5 bases lying between them. The CDR3 nucleotides are TGTGCCAGCACCGGGGAGACCCAGTACTTC. It codes for CASTGETQYF.

The chain recombines TRBV5-8 with TRBJ1-3; perhaps TRBD1 as D (5 bases). In germline, CDR1 is SGHTS, CDR2 YDEGEE. This CDR3 is built from 19 residues. The V end lost 3 bases, the J end lost 0 bases, and 22 bases lay between the germline ends. The CDR3 sequence is CASSWGQGRRPISGNTIYF. The CDR3 DNA is TGTGCCAGCAGCTGGGGCCAGGGACGGAGACCAATCTCTGGAAACACCATATATTTT. Combining the CDR3 with reference TRBV5-8 and TRBJ1-3 gives the whole variable domain EAGVTQSPTHLIKTRGQQATLRCSPISGHTSVYWYQQALGLGLQFLLWYDEGEERNRGNFPPRFSGRQFPNYSSELNVNALELEDSALYLCASSWGQGRRPISGNTIYFGEGSWLTVV.

V gene TRBV12-2 combines with J gene TRBJ2-3; the D segment call TRBD2 is taken from the table without a DNA check. TRBV12-2 is a known pseudogene. This CDR3 is built from 20 residues. CDR3 loop: CASRLEFREAQQDLADTQYF. CDR3 sequence (DNA): TGTGCAAGTCGCTTAGAATTCAGGGAGGCCCAGCAAGATCTCGCAGATACGCAGTATTTT.

The chain is built from TRBV4-2 and TRBJ1-2; D possibly corresponds to TRBD1 (5 bases). Trimming took off 0 bases at V and 6 bases at J, with 14 bases between the two ends. The V gene's germline CDR1 is LGHNA and CDR2 YNFKEQ. The CDR3 consists of 15 residues. The CDR3 spells CASSQDWGGMNGYTF. The CDR3 region has the DNA TGTGCCAGCAGCCAAGATTGGGGGGGAATGAATGGCTACACCTTC.

The chain carries TRBV4-2 and TRBJ2-1; no reliable D call. The germline CDR1 and CDR2 sequences are LGHNA and YNFKEQ. Trimming removed 3 bases at V and 5 bases at J, with 11 bases between. The CDR3 length is 14 residues. In DNA, the CDR3 is TGTGCCAGCAGCCAGAGCGACTTGGACAATGAGCAGTTCTTC. Amino acids: CASSQSDLDNEQFF.

This clone was seen only a few times. The V gene is TRBV7-6, the J gene TRBJ2-1, with no clear D. Per the germline V gene, CDR1 is SGHVS and CDR2 is FNYEAQ. The CDR3 is made up of 13 amino acids. The V end was cut by 4 bases, the J end by 2 bases, with 6 bases between. Here the CDR3 DNA reads TGTGCCAGCAGCTGGCAGGCCTACAATGAGCAGTTCTTC. It specifies CASSWQAYNEQFF.

The V and J genes are TRBV5-4 and TRBJ2-4, with 10 bases identical to TRBD1. CDR3 length: 14 amino acids. Germline CDR1 reads SGHNT; CDR2 reads YYREEE (reference sequence). With V trimmed by 4 bases and J by 7 bases, 5 bases remained unmatched. CDR3 region: CASSRDRGLNIQYF. The CDR3 bases are TGTGCCAGCAGCCGAGACAGGGGGCTGAACATTCAGTACTTC.

This clone was seen just once. This rearrangement joins TRBV7-8 to TRBJ2-2, with 7 bases that match TRBD1. This CDR3 spans 15 amino acids. V gave up 4 bases and J gave up 2 bases; unmatched junction bases: 4. CDR1 is SGHVS, CDR2 FQNEAQ, per germline. CDR3 in DNA: TGTGCCAGCAGCTCTGACAGGGTAAACACCGGGGAGCTGTTTTTT. Protein sequence: CASSSDRVNTGELFF.

V is TRBV7-2 and J is TRBJ2-3; no clear D gene. From germline, CDR1 is SGHTA and CDR2 FQGNSA. Trimming took off 2 bases at V and 7 bases at J, with 19 bases between the two ends. The CDR3 runs 16 residues. This CDR3 reads CASSLTPQVPSNTQYF. In DNA form, the CDR3 reads TGTGCCAGCAGCTTAACACCCCAGGTCCCTTCGAATACGCAGTATTTT.

The chain combines TRBV7-6 with TRBJ2-5; 13 bases line up with TRBD2. The CDR3 length is 15 residues. The V gene end was trimmed by 5 bases and the J gene end by 4 bases; junction bases not matched to a gene: 4. From germline, CDR1 is SGHVS and CDR2 FNYEAQ. CDR3 sequence (DNA): TGTGCCAGCAGCCCGAGGACTAGCGGGGGAGAGACCCAGTACTTC. Amino acids: CASSPRTSGGETQYF.

The gene calls are TRBV14 and TRBJ2-3, with D possibly matching TRBD1 (5 bases). With 2 bases removed from V and 0 bases from J, the gap between germline ends came to 15 bases. This CDR3 region has 17 residues. Looked up from germline, CDR1 is SGHDN and CDR2 is FVKESK. The CDR3 DNA reads TGTGCCAGCAGCCAAAAATTTAGACAGAGCAGCACAGATACGCAGTATTTT. Residues: CASSQKFRQSSTDTQYF.

The chain links TRBV20-1 to TRBJ2-3; 7 bases are shared with TRBD2. Germline V gene data show CDR1 as DFQATT and CDR2 as SNEGSKA (reference sequence). The V segment lost 6 bases and the J segment 11 bases; nucleotides outside the gene matches: 8. This CDR3 comprises 11 residues. For the CDR3, the DNA is TGCAGTGCAGGACCCAGGACTAGGCAGTATTTT. It codes for CSAGPRTRQYF.

This chain links TRBV11-2 with TRBJ1-1, with 7 nucleotides matching TRBD1. Germline CDR1 is SGHAT and CDR2 is FQNNGV. CDR3 length equals 18 residues. Trimming removed 5 bases from V and 1 base from J; junction bases left unmatched: 16. For the CDR3, the DNA is TGTGCCAGCAGCAGGACAGGACGGACGCGTTTAGGGAACACTGAAGCTTTCTTT. As protein: CASSRTGRTRLGNTEAFF.

The V and J genes are TRBV11-2 and TRBJ2-7, with 7 positions matching TRBD1. This CDR3 has 13 amino acids. The junction had 7 bases not matched to a gene; V was cut back by 3 bases and J by 8 bases. Germline V gene lookup returns CDR1 SGHAT and CDR2 FQNNGV. In DNA form, the CDR3 reads TGTGCCAGCAGCTTGAGAACAGGGGAGAAGCAGTACTTC. Translation gives CASSLRTGEKQYF. Together with reference TRBV11-2 and TRBJ2-7, the CDR3 gives the full variable domain: EAGVAQSPRYKIIEKRQSVAFWCNPISGHATLYWYQQILGQGPKLLIQFQNNGVVDDSQLPKDRFSAERLKGVDSTLKIQPAKLEDSAVYLCASSLRTGEKQYFGPGTRLTVT.

The CDR3 DNA sequence: TGCAGCGTTGAAGATGGCGCGGGAGGGCGAAAAAACATTCAGTACTTC. Encoded protein: CSVEDGAGGRKNIQYF. The V and J genes are TRBV29-1 and TRBJ2-4, with 9 bases lining up with TRBD2. CDR1 and CDR2 (germline): SQVTM, ANQGSEA. The CDR3 length is 16 residues. The trim removed 0 bases at V and 4 bases at J, leaving 7 bases unmatched. The whole variable domain, remainder taken from reference TRBV29-1 and TRBJ2-4, is SAVISQKPSRDICQRGTSLTIQCQVDSQVTMMFWYRQQPGQSLTLIATANQGSEATYESGFVIDKFPISRPNLTFSTLTVSNMSPEDSSIYLCSVEDGAGGRKNIQYFGAGTRLSVL.

J is TRBJ2-2 and V is TRBV7-3; TRBD2 agrees at 8 bases. Germline CDR1 reads SGHTA; CDR2 reads FQGTGA. This CDR3 is 15 amino acids long. The J segment lost 2 bases and the V segment lost 5 bases, leaving 4 bases of the junction unmatched. CDR3 amino acids: CASSPGGVNTGELFF. DNA of the CDR3: TGTGCCAGCAGCCCGGGAGGGGTAAACACCGGGGAGCTGTTTTTT.

In its sample, this clone was seen a few times. The rearrangement uses TRBV9 and TRBJ2-5; 9 bases fit TRBD1. V lost 4 bases, J lost 5 bases, and 3 bases stayed unmatched. The CDR3 runs 13 residues. Germline values: CDR1 SGDLS, CDR2 YYNGEE. For the CDR3, the DNA is TGTGCCAGCAGCAACAGGGGGCTCGAGACCCAGTACTTC. It specifies CASSNRGLETQYF.

The rearrangement joins TRBV5-1 to TRBJ1-4; D call uncertain. Trimming shortened V by 4 bases and J by 5 bases, and 15 bases separated the two germline ends. This CDR3 region has 15 residues. CDR1 and CDR2 from the germline V gene are SGHRS and YFSETQ. The DNA for the CDR3 is TGCGCCAGCAGCGCTGGAGTTTCAAGAAATGAAAAACTGTTTTTT. Its protein is CASSAGVSRNEKLFF.

The V gene is TRBV6-6, the J gene TRBJ1-1; possibly TRBD1 for D (5 bases). Trimming cost V 4 bases and J 5 bases, with 17 bases left between them. There are 15 residues in the CDR3. The germline V gene has CDR1 MNHNY and CDR2 SVGAGI (reference sequence). The CDR3 loop reads CASSFATGPVTEAFF. The CDR3 nucleotides are TGTGCCAGCAGTTTCGCAACAGGACCGGTTACTGAAGCTTTCTTT.

This chain links TRBV28 with TRBJ1-1; D possibly corresponds to TRBD1 (6 bases). The CDR3 runs 15 residues. V was cut by 8 bases and J by 4 bases, with 20 bases left in between. Per germline, CDR1 MDHEN and CDR2 SYDVKM. The CDR3 is CASLNGGDMSTEAFF. CDR3 sequence (DNA): TGTGCCAGCCTTAACGGGGGCGACATGAGCACTGAAGCTTTCTTT.

V gene TRBV29-1 combines with J gene TRBJ2-3; TRBD1 matches 8 bases. The CDR3 sequence is 15 residues long. The V gene end was trimmed by 0 bases and the J gene end by 4 bases; junction bases not matched to a gene: 6. The germline CDR1 and CDR2 sequences are SQVTM and ANQGSEA. The CDR3 DNA reads as TGCAGCGTTGAAGATCCCCAGGGGGCTTCAGATACGCAGTATTTT. It yields the protein CSVEDPQGASDTQYF.

This clone was recorded only once. The chain uses TRBV6-5 and TRBJ1-3; D gene ambiguous. Germline CDR1 and CDR2: MNHEY and SVGAGI. The CDR3 has 13 residues. V was cut by 6 bases and J by 4 bases, with 10 bases left in between. CDR3 protein: CASRSASGNTIYF. The CDR3 DNA sequence: TGTGCCAGCAGATCTGCCTCCGGAAACACCATATATTTT.

The chain carries TRBV7-2 and TRBJ2-1; 7 nucleotides agree with TRBD2. Germline lookup yields CDR1 SGHTA and CDR2 FQGNSA. CDR3 size: 15 residues. Trimming at V came to 5 bases and at J to 7 bases, leaving 11 bases not matched to a gene. CDR3 sequence (DNA): TGTGCCAGCAGCCCCATGGAGACTAGCAGAAATGAGCAGTTCTTC. Translated, it gives CASSPMETSRNEQFF.